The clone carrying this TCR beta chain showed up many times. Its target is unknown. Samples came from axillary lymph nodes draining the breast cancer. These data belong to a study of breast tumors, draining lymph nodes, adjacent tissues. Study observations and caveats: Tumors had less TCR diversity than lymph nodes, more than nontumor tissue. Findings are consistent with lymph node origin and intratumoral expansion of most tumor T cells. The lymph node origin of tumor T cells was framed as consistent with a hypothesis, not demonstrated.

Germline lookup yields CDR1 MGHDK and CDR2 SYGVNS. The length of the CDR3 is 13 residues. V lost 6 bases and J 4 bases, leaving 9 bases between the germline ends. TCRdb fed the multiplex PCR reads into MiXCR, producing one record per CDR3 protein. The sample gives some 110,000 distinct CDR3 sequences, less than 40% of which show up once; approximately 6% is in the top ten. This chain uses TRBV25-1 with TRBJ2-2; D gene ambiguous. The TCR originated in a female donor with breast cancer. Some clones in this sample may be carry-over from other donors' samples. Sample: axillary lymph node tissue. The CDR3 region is CASSRAATGELFF. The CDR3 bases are TGTGCCAGCAGCCGGGCCGCCACCGGGGAGCTGTTTTTT. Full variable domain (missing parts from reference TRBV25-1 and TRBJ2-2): EADIYQTPRYLVIGTGKKITLECSQTMGHDKMYWYQQDPGMELHLIHYSYGVNSTEKGDLSSESTVSRIRTEHFPLTLESARPSHTSQYLCASSRAATGELFFGEGSRLTVL.